The 2 T cell receptor beta chains below all came from one sample that was sequenced in a study of blood T cell repertoires in COVID-19. Profiled with immunoSEQ multiplex PCR; TCRdb holds only in-frame clones, not every one. The sample carries about 260,000 clones, 86% recorded once. Material for sequencing was PBMCs or T cells enriched from blood (not recorded which). These receptors were collected from a woman in her forties or fifties who had recovered from COVID-19.

This clone showed up just a few times. J is TRBJ1-5 and V is TRBV27; D perhaps matches TRBD1 (5 bases). This CDR3 comprises 15 residues. V was pared by 1 base and J by 2 bases, with 9 bases between. CDR1 and CDR2 (germline): MNHEY, SMNVEV (reference sequence). The DNA of the CDR3 is TGTGCCAGCAGTTTATACGGGGGTGGCAATCAGCCCCAGCATTTT. It yields the protein CASSLYGGGNQPQHF.

V usage is TRBV7-2 and J usage is TRBJ1-5; D possibly corresponds to TRBD1 (6 bases). This CDR3 has 16 amino acids. CDR1 and CDR2 (germline): SGHTA, FQGNSA. V was trimmed by 1 base and J by 2 bases, leaving 12 bases between them. The CDR3 sequence is CASSLVAGVGNQPQHF. As DNA, the CDR3 is TGTGCCAGCAGCTTAGTGGCAGGGGTAGGCAATCAGCCCCAGCATTTT.